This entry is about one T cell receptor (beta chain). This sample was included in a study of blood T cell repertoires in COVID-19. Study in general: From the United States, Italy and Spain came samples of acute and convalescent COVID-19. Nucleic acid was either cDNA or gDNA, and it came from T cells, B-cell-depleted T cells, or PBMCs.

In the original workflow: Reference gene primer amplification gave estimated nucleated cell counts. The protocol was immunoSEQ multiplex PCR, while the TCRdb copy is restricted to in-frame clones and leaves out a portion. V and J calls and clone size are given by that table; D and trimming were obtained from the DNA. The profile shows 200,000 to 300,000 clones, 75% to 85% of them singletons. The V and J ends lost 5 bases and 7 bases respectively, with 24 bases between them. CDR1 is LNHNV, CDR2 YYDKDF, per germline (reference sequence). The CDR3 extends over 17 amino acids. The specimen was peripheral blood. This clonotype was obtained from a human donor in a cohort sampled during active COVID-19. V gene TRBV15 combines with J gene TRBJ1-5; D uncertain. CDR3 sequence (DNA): TGTGCCACCAGCTATTCCGTCGGAGGGAGCTGGCACCAGCCCCAGCATTTT. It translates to CATSYSVGGSWHQPQHF.